What follows are 19 T cell receptor beta chains derived from one specimen sequenced in a study of blood T cell repertoires in COVID-19. Generated by immunoSEQ multiplex PCR, the TCRdb table keeps only in-frame clones and is missing some. The table shows over 95,000 clones, with 65% to 85% occurring only once. Sequenced material: peripheral blood. The receptor set was obtained from an older woman with acute or convalescent COVID-19.

The J gene is TRBJ1-6, the V gene TRBV5-1; D is possibly TRBD1 (5 bases). Trimming shortened V by 5 bases and J by 0 bases, and 9 bases separated the two germline ends. The CDR3 loop spans 15 amino acids. Per the germline V gene, CDR1 is SGHRS and CDR2 is YFSETQ. CDR3 DNA: TGCGCCAGCAGTTCAGACAGCTCCTATAATTCACCCCTCCACTTT. As protein: CASSSDSSYNSPLHF.

The chain recombines TRBV5-1 with TRBJ1-1, with D possibly TRBD1 on 6 matching bases. The germline gives CDR1 SGHRS, CDR2 YFSETQ. CDR3 length: 16 amino acids. Between the trimmed V and J ends, which lost 2 bases and 0 bases, there was a span of 14 bases. CDR3: CASSFMTGELNTEAFF. The CDR3 DNA reads as TGCGCCAGCAGCTTCATGACAGGCGAGTTGAACACTGAAGCTTTCTTT.

The J gene is TRBJ2-1, the V gene TRBV7-3; 9 bases agree with TRBD2. Per the germline V gene, CDR1 is SGHTA and CDR2 is FQGTGA. J lost 6 bases, V lost 2 bases, and 8 bases had no gene match. The length of the CDR3 is 16 residues. CDR3 region: CASSLQPLAGANEQFF. The CDR3 DNA reads TGTGCCAGCAGCTTACAGCCCTTAGCGGGGGCCAATGAGCAGTTCTTC.

The CDR3 DNA sequence: TGTGCCAGCAGCAACAGGGGGCCGGACGAGCAGTACTTC. Amino acid sequence: CASSNRGPDEQYF. The chain joins TRBV12-3 or TRBV12-4 to TRBJ2-7; 9 nucleotides line up with TRBD1. The V gene end was trimmed by 6 bases and the J gene end by 5 bases; junction bases not matched to a gene: 5. The CDR3 is made up of 13 amino acids.

The gene calls are TRBV7-2 and TRBJ2-3; 9 bases are a match to TRBD2. The junction had 6 bases not matched to a gene; V was cut back by 3 bases and J by 2 bases. Germline V gives CDR1 SGHTA, CDR2 FQGNSA. The CDR3 spans 16 residues. The CDR3 coding sequence is TGTGCCAGCAGCTTCCTAGCGGGGCCTTTCACAGATACGCAGTATTTT. This encodes CASSFLAGPFTDTQYF.

V gene TRBV15 combines with J gene TRBJ1-6; 7 bases align to TRBD1. Trimming cost V 0 bases and J 7 bases; bases outside gene matches: 12. The CDR3 has 18 amino acids. CDR1 is LNHNV and CDR2 is YYDKDF in the germline V gene (reference sequence). In DNA form, the CDR3 reads TGTGCCACCAGCAGAGATTATGGGTTTGACAGGGCCAATTCACCCCTCCACTTT. Amino acids: CATSRDYGFDRANSPLHF. The variable domain in full, completed from reference TRBV15 and TRBJ1-6, reads DAMVIQNPRYQVTQFGKPVTLSCSQTLNHNVMYWYQQKSSQAPKLLFHYYDKDFNNEADTPDNFQSRRPNTSFCFLDIRSPGLGDTAMYLCATSRDYGFDRANSPLHFGNGTRLTVT.

The chain links TRBV4-1 to TRBJ1-2; D gene uncertain. Per the germline V gene, CDR1 is MGHRA and CDR2 is YSYEKL. The CDR3 extends over 15 amino acids. The germline V and J ends were trimmed by 0 bases and 5 bases, with 13 bases remaining between them. CDR3 region: CASSQDRVPGYGYTF. The CDR3 DNA reads as TGCGCCAGCAGCCAAGATAGGGTCCCGGGGTATGGCTACACCTTC.

This clone was seen a single time. The chain joins TRBV5-6 to TRBJ2-7; 7 bases fit TRBD1. This CDR3 has 13 residues. Per the germline V gene, CDR1 is SGHDT and CDR2 is YYEEEE. V trimming: 4 bases; J trimming: 6 bases; junction bases outside the gene matches: 7. The CDR3 is CASSPDRLSEQYF. The DNA for the CDR3 is TGTGCCAGCAGCCCGGACAGGTTGAGCGAGCAGTACTTC.

Written as DNA, the CDR3 is TGTGCCAGCAGCCCAGGGAGGCGTGGGGCCAACGTCCTGACTTTC. The encoded protein is CASSPGRRGANVLTF. The chain links TRBV11-3 to TRBJ2-6, with D possibly being TRBD2 (6 bases). CDR1 is SGHNT and CDR2 is YENEEA in the germline V gene. V was trimmed by 5 bases and J by 3 bases, leaving 11 bases between them. The CDR3 spans 15 residues.

This clone was picked up a small number of times. J is TRBJ1-6 and V is TRBV5-1, with 9 bases identical to TRBD1. This CDR3 spans 19 amino acids. V shed 2 bases, J shed 7 bases, and the junction held 16 bases outside the gene matches. CDR1 is SGHRS, CDR2 YFSETQ, per germline. CDR3 region: CASSLVQLRRTGVNSPLHF. Here the CDR3 DNA reads TGCGCCAGCAGCTTAGTCCAACTCCGAAGGACAGGGGTAAATTCACCCCTCCACTTT.

This chain uses TRBV19 with TRBJ2-7; TRBD1 agrees at 10 bases. Trimming removed 2 bases from V and 3 bases from J; junction bases left unmatched: 4. CDR3 length: 15 residues. CDR1 is LNHDA and CDR2 is SQIVND in the germline V gene (reference sequence). The CDR3 DNA reads as TGTGCCAGTAGTATATCCAGGACAGGGGGCTACGAGCAGTACTTC. It encodes CASSISRTGGYEQYF.

CDR3 sequence: CASSPRRGITDTQYF. Written as DNA, the CDR3 is TGTGCCAGCAGCCCAAGACGGGGGATCACAGATACGCAGTATTTT. The gene calls are TRBV9 and TRBJ2-3, with a possible D match to TRBD2 (6 bases). This CDR3 has 15 residues. The germline V and J ends were trimmed by 4 bases and 2 bases, with 14 bases remaining between them. CDR1 is SGDLS and CDR2 is YYNGEE in the germline V gene.

The count of this clone is one. The chain recombines TRBV1 with TRBJ1-1; TRBD1, the table's D call, lacks a check against the DNA. TRBV1 has pseudogene status. The CDR3 spans 19 residues. Here the CDR3 DNA reads TGCACCAGCAGCCAAAGGAGAACAGGGCCGGTTGTCATGAACACTGAAGCTTTCTTT. Its translation is CTSSQRRTGPVVMNTEAFF.

The chain combines TRBV5-6 with TRBJ1-6; D not certain. V gave up 4 bases and J gave up 3 bases, with 14 bases separating them. The CDR3 loop spans 16 amino acids. Germline-derived CDR1 and CDR2 are SGHDT and YYEEEE. The CDR3 spells CASSAGGTHYNSPLHF. CDR3 DNA sequence: TGTGCCAGCAGCGCGGGAGGTACCCACTATAATTCACCCCTCCACTTT.

The chain couples TRBV28 to TRBJ1-1, with D possibly TRBD1 on 5 matching bases. CDR3 length: 14 amino acids. CDR1 is MDHEN, CDR2 SYDVKM, per germline. The germline V and J ends were trimmed by 3 bases and 5 bases, with 13 bases remaining between them. CDR3 region: CASSFGQGGTEAFF. In DNA, the CDR3 is TGTGCCAGCAGTTTCGGCCAGGGAGGTACTGAAGCTTTCTTT.

This chain uses TRBV3-1 (or the pseudogene TRBV3-2) with TRBJ1-3; 9 bases match TRBD1. This CDR3 has 16 residues. Germline V lookup: CDR1 LGHDT, CDR2 YNNKEL (reference sequence). V dropped 4 bases and J dropped 2; count of bases not matched to a gene: 6. CDR3 in DNA: TGTGCCAGCAGCCGCTATGGACAGGGGACTGGAAACACCATATATTTT. Its protein is CASSRYGQGTGNTIYF.

J is TRBJ1-2 and V is TRBV28; D ambiguous. In germline, CDR1 is MDHEN, CDR2 SYDVKM. The V and J ends lost 7 bases and 4 bases respectively, with 16 bases between them. This CDR3 has 14 residues. The CDR3: CASTPALGGYGYTF. The DNA for the CDR3 is TGTGCCAGCACCCCAGCCTTAGGCGGCTATGGCTACACCTTC.

V gene TRBV6-5 combines with J gene TRBJ2-1, with 8 positions matching TRBD2. From germline, CDR1 is MNHEY and CDR2 SVGAGI. The junction had 5 bases not matched to a gene; V was cut back by 6 bases and J by 4 bases. This CDR3 has 14 residues. The CDR3 region is CASRLAEGYNEQFF. In nucleotides, the CDR3 is TGTGCCAGCAGACTAGCGGAGGGTTACAATGAGCAGTTCTTC.

The chain carries TRBV2 and TRBJ2-1, with D unclear. The germline V gene has CDR1 SNHLY and CDR2 FYNNEI. With 0 bases removed from V and 4 bases from J, the gap between germline ends came to 16 bases. The CDR3 consists of 17 residues. DNA of the CDR3: TGTGCCAGCAGTGAAGCGCAGTTATTACTATCATACAATGAGCAGTTCTTC. As protein: CASSEAQLLLSYNEQFF.